This note documents a single TCR beta chain sequence. This sample stems from a study of blood T cell repertoires in COVID-19. On the study more broadly: Italy, Spain and the United States were the sources of the convalescent and acute COVID-19 samples. T cells, B-cell-depleted T cells, or PBMCs supplied cDNA or gDNA.

Original handling: For nucleated cells, counts were estimated from reference gene primer amplification. Sequencing was performed with immunoSEQ multiplex PCR; in TCRdb, only in-frame clones are kept and a portion is missing. V and J calls plus clone size are reproduced from that table; the DNA served to infer D and trimming. The table has over 130,000 clones, almost 85% seen once. Trimming left V 4 bases short and J 4 bases short, with 17 bases between. CDR3 length: 16 amino acids. CDR1 and CDR2 (germline): MNHEY, SVGAGI. This receptor was identified in a man between 50 and 59 years old with acute or convalescent COVID-19. The sample comprised peripheral blood. The rearrangement joins TRBV6-5 to TRBJ1-5, with TRBD1 as a possible D gene (5 bases). This CDR3 reads CASSLSGVAGNQPQHF. CDR3 bases: TGTGCCAGCAGTTTATCGGGGGTAGCGGGTAATCAGCCCCAGCATTTT.